This T cell receptor beta chain was recovered during a study of blood T cell repertoires in COVID-19. About the research overall: Some COVID-19 samples were acute and others convalescent; all came from the United States, Italy and Spain. PBMCs, B-cell-depleted T cells, or T cells were the source of the cDNA or gDNA that made up the material.

As processed by the authors: Amplification of reference gene primers was used by the study to estimate nucleated cell counts. The method was immunoSEQ multiplex PCR; TCRdb's version includes in-frame clones alone and lacks a portion of them. V, J and clone size derive from that table, while D and trimming were established from the DNA sequence. The sample comprises around 120,000 clones, about 90% of which are singletons, and roughly 30% rests with the top ten. The V gene lost 0 bases and the J gene lost 2 bases, with 7 bases spanning the gap. The CDR3 is 15 residues long. Per germline, CDR1 LGHNA and CDR2 YNFKEQ.

V usage is TRBV4-2 and J usage is TRBJ2-2; D is perhaps TRBD2 (6 bases). The TCR comes from a woman in her 70s with acute or convalescent COVID-19. Sequenced material: peripheral blood. The CDR3 protein is CASSQDGGNTGELFF. The CDR3, as DNA: TGTGCCAGCAGCCAAGACGGGGGTAACACCGGGGAGCTGTTTTTT.